Each of the 32 T cell receptor beta chains below was sequenced from the same sample in a study of beta chain features in type 1 diabetes. Expressed TCRB transcripts got sequenced, as all isolated RNA was reverse transcribed. The protocol was immunoSEQ multiplex PCR, while the TCRdb copy is restricted to in-frame clones and leaves out a portion. The data show 330,000 or so clones, about 19% seen once. Sequenced: naive CD4+ T cells from blood. Source of these receptors: a woman aged 18-30 years in good health.

The rearrangement links TRBV6-1 to TRBJ2-3, with 11 bases matching TRBD2. J lost 6 bases, V lost 7 bases, and 9 bases had no gene match. The germline CDR1 and CDR2 sequences are MNHNS and SASEGT. The CDR3 spans 15 residues. The CDR3 protein is CASKRTSGPLDTQYF. Here the CDR3 DNA reads TGTGCCAGCAAAAGGACTAGCGGGCCGCTGGATACGCAGTATTTT.

The V call is TRBV5-4, the J call TRBJ2-7, with 7 bases matching TRBD2. The J segment lost 2 bases and the V segment lost 2 bases, leaving 4 bases of the junction unmatched. This CDR3 has 14 residues. The germline CDR1 and CDR2 sequences are SGHNT and YYREEE (reference sequence). CDR3 sequence reads: CASSFERGAYEQYF. In nucleotides, the CDR3 is TGTGCCAGCAGCTTTGAGCGGGGAGCCTACGAGCAGTACTTC.

This clone has more than one count but fewer than ten. The V and J genes are TRBV2 and TRBJ1-1; 7 bases line up with TRBD1. Germline trimming cut 6 bases from V and 0 bases from J; bases unmatched to any gene: 1. Germline V gene sequence: CDR1 SNHLY, CDR2 FYNNEI. CDR3 length equals 13 residues. CDR3 region: CASRGQMNTEAFF. The CDR3 DNA is TGTGCCAGCAGGGGACAGATGAACACTGAAGCTTTCTTT. Combining the CDR3 with reference TRBV2 and TRBJ1-1 gives the whole variable domain EPEVTQTPSHQVTQMGQEVILRCVPISNHLYFYWYRQILGQKVEFLVSFYNNEISEKSEIFDDQFSVERPDGSNFTLKIRSTKLEDSAMYFCASRGQMNTEAFFGQGTRLTVV.

This clone was detected only a few times. The genes are TRBV30 and TRBJ2-3; 9 bases fit TRBD2. Germline CDR1 is GTSNPN and CDR2 is SVGIG (reference sequence). CDR3 length equals 14 residues. V lost 2 bases and J lost 4; bases outside the gene matches: 4. CDR3 bases: TGTGCCTGGAGTAAGGGACTAGCAGCAGATACGCAGTATTTT. Its translation: CAWSKGLAADTQYF.

Only a few counts were recorded for this clone. The rearrangement links TRBV7-9 to TRBJ1-2; no clear D. CDR3 length: 14 amino acids. Germline loops: CDR1 SEHNR, CDR2 FQNEAQ (reference sequence). V was shortened by 1 base and J by 2 bases, with 8 bases between the two germline ends. The CDR3 nucleotides read TGTGCCAGCAGCTTAGAATACAGAAACTATGGCTACACCTTC. This translates into CASSLEYRNYGYTF.

The chain employs TRBV6-1 and TRBJ1-2; 10 nucleotides match TRBD1. With 3 bases clipped from V and 2 bases from J, the junction kept 3 bases outside the gene matches. Germline V lookup: CDR1 MNHNS, CDR2 SASEGT. This CDR3 comprises 15 residues. The CDR3 region has the DNA TGTGCCAGCAGTGAGGGACAGGGGACGAACTATGGCTACACCTTC. Translated, it gives CASSEGQGTNYGYTF.

This chain links TRBV5-1 with TRBJ2-1, with 11 bases aligning to TRBD2. The V gene end was trimmed by 4 bases and the J gene end by 9 bases; junction bases not matched to a gene: 9. Germline CDR1 is SGHRS and CDR2 is YFSETQ. The CDR3 length is 15 residues. CDR3 sequence reads: CASSLSTSGTAEQFF. Written as DNA, the CDR3 is TGCGCCAGCAGCCTGTCGACTAGCGGGACCGCTGAGCAGTTCTTC.

This clone appeared a few times. The chain combines TRBV4-1 with TRBJ2-1; D is perhaps TRBD2 (6 bases). The CDR3 loop spans 16 amino acids. CDR1 and CDR2 from the germline V gene are MGHRA and YSYEKL. V was cut by 4 bases and J by 5 bases, with 18 bases left in between. CDR3 nucleotides: TGCGCCAGCAGCCTTTTCCCTCCGGGACTTCACAATGAGCAGTTCTTC. Translating it yields CASSLFPPGLHNEQFF.

This clone was counted a few times. The chain recombines TRBV18 with TRBJ2-1, with TRBD2 matching over 14 bases. The CDR3 contains 15 residues. V gave up 6 bases and J gave up 10 bases; unmatched junction bases: 8. CDR1 KGHSH and CDR2 LQKENI come from the germline V gene. CDR3 coding DNA: TGTGCCAGCTCCCAAGGACTAGCGGGGGGTGAAGAGCAGTTCTTC. Amino acids: CASSQGLAGGEEQFF.

This clone was recorded a few times. V usage is TRBV5-1 and J usage is TRBJ2-3; 8 bases agree with TRBD2. V dropped 3 bases and J dropped 3; count of bases not matched to a gene: 6. The CDR3 covers 15 residues. CDR1 SGHRS and CDR2 YFSETQ come from the germline V gene. CDR3 sequence (DNA): TGCGCCAGCAGCTACGGGGGGGCCGGTACAGATACGCAGTATTTT. Translation gives CASSYGGAGTDTQYF.

The genes are TRBV4-2 and TRBJ2-7, with TRBD2 matching over 8 bases. The CDR3 contains 16 residues. Germline CDR1 is LGHNA and CDR2 is YNFKEQ. The J segment lost 2 bases and the V segment lost 3 bases, leaving 9 bases of the junction unmatched. CDR3: CASSQASGSTPYEQYF. CDR3 sequence (DNA): TGTGCCAGCAGCCAGGCAAGCGGGAGTACTCCCTACGAGCAGTACTTC.

This clone was picked up a small number of times. The chain's CDR3 is CASSVRGSYNEQFF. CDR3 coding DNA: TGTGCCAGCAGCGTCCGCGGCTCCTACAATGAGCAGTTCTTC. The chain employs TRBV9 and TRBJ2-1, with D hard to call. The CDR3 loop spans 14 amino acids. Trimming shortened V by 2 bases and J by 0 bases, and 6 bases separated the two germline ends. Germline CDR1 reads SGDLS; CDR2 reads YYNGEE.

This clone has a handful of counts. The chain has TRBV9 and TRBJ1-2; weak D call: TRBD1 (6 bases). This CDR3 is 14 amino acids long. CDR1 is SGDLS and CDR2 is YYNGEE in the germline V gene. V was cut by 4 bases and J by 10 bases, with 20 bases left in between. CDR3 in amino acids: CASSPHQGPYLYTF. Written as DNA, the CDR3 is TGTGCCAGCAGCCCCCACCAGGGGCCCTACCTCTACACCTTC.

The chain combines TRBV19 with TRBJ1-5; D gene uncertain. Looked up from germline, CDR1 is LNHDA and CDR2 is SQIVND (reference sequence). Trimming took 1 base from V and 2 from J, leaving 9 bases between them. The CDR3 is 15 amino acids. The CDR3 here is CASSIATVGNQPQHF. The CDR3 DNA sequence: TGTGCCAGTAGTATAGCGACTGTCGGCAATCAGCCCCAGCATTTT. The whole variable domain, filled in from reference TRBV19 and TRBJ1-5, reads DGGITQSPKYLFRKEGQNVTLSCEQNLNHDAMYWYRQDPGQGLRLIYYSQIVNDFQKGDIAEGYSVSREKKESFPLTVTSAQKNPTAFYLCASSIATVGNQPQHFGDGTRLSIL.

This clone has a handful of counts. This same CDR3 is encoded by further DNA sequences in the sample. The chain recombines TRBV30 with TRBJ2-5; weak D call: TRBD2 (6 bases). Germline CDR1 and CDR2: GTSNPN and SVGIG (reference sequence). The CDR3 runs 13 residues. V lost 0 bases to trimming and J lost 2 bases, with 7 bases between them. The CDR3 DNA reads as TGTGCCTGGAGTGTAAGCGGGCAAGAGACCCAGTACTTC. It codes for CAWSVSGQETQYF.

This sequence joins TRBV30 and TRBJ2-2; TRBD2 agrees at 8 bases. The germline CDR1 and CDR2 sequences are GTSNPN and SVGIG (reference sequence). The CDR3 has 14 residues. The trim removed 5 bases at V and 3 bases at J, leaving 5 bases unmatched. CDR3 region: CAWGGGGYTGELFF. The CDR3 nucleotides are TGTGCCTGGGGTGGCGGGGGGTACACCGGGGAGCTGTTTTTT.

This clone was seen a few times. V and J are TRBV7-9 and TRBJ2-7; TRBD2 agrees at 9 bases. CDR1 and CDR2 (germline): SEHNR, FQNEAQ (reference sequence). The CDR3 is 15 residues long. V dropped 2 bases and J dropped 6; count of bases not matched to a gene: 8. The CDR3 is CASSLFSGREGEQYF. CDR3 DNA sequence: TGTGCCAGCAGCTTATTTAGCGGGAGAGAGGGCGAGCAGTACTTC.

The genes are TRBV7-2 and TRBJ2-5; D might be TRBD1 (6 bases). The germline V and J ends were trimmed by 7 bases and 7 bases, with 13 bases remaining between them. The CDR3 loop spans 12 amino acids. Germline CDR1 is SGHTA and CDR2 is FQGNSA. CDR3 sequence: CASNRAWGTQYF. The CDR3 DNA is TGTGCCAGCAACAGGGCCTGGGGGACCCAGTACTTC.

Only a few counts were recorded for this clone. V is TRBV5-1 and J is TRBJ2-3, with TRBD1 identical over 7 bases. With V trimmed by 1 base and J by 0 bases, 2 bases remained unmatched. The CDR3 is made up of 15 amino acids. Germline V gene sequence: CDR1 SGHRS, CDR2 YFSETQ. In nucleotides, the CDR3 is TGCGCCAGCAGCTTGCTGGGACAGAGCACAGATACGCAGTATTTT. Its protein is CASSLLGQSTDTQYF.

The table lists this clone with a few counts. This rearrangement joins TRBV2 to TRBJ2-5; a possible D gene is TRBD1 (6 bases). V gave up 1 base and J gave up 3 bases, with 12 bases separating them. From germline, CDR1 is SNHLY and CDR2 FYNNEI. CDR3 length: 15 amino acids. CDR3 DNA: TGTGCCAGCAGTGAAGAAACAGGGATCAAAGAGACCCAGTACTTC. This encodes CASSEETGIKETQYF.

This sequence joins TRBV19 and TRBJ2-2; 9 nucleotides align to TRBD2. The trim removed 7 bases at V and 6 bases at J, leaving 9 bases unmatched. The V gene's germline CDR1 is LNHDA and CDR2 SQIVND (reference sequence). The CDR3 is 15 residues long. Written as DNA, the CDR3 is TGTGCCAGTAAGACAGCGGGGGGCGGCCCCGGGGAGCTGTTTTTT. This encodes CASKTAGGGPGELFF.

The table lists this clone with a few counts. V gene TRBV19 combines with J gene TRBJ2-3; possible D gene TRBD1, 5 bases. Germline CDR1 LNHDA, CDR2 SQIVND (reference sequence). Trimming removed 2 bases at V and 4 bases at J, with 10 bases between. This CDR3 is 14 amino acids long. CDR3 amino acids: CASSILGPADTQYF. In DNA form, the CDR3 reads TGTGCCAGTAGTATACTGGGGCCGGCAGATACGCAGTATTTT.

This clone has just a few counts. The rearrangement joins TRBV7-9 to TRBJ1-1, with D unresolved. V gave up 3 bases and J gave up 11 bases, with 13 bases separating them. The CDR3 totals 12 residues. From germline, CDR1 is SEHNR and CDR2 FQNEAQ (reference sequence). Here the CDR3 DNA reads TGTGCCAGCAGCTTGGCGGGCAGCGTGGCTTTCTTT. It encodes CASSLAGSVAFF.

The chain joins TRBV7-2 to TRBJ2-6; D not resolved. Trimming took off 4 bases at V and 0 bases at J, with 10 bases between the two ends. This CDR3 contains 16 residues. CDR1 SGHTA and CDR2 FQGNSA come from the germline V gene. CDR3 loop: CASSSPVLSGANVLTF. CDR3 DNA sequence: TGTGCCAGCAGCTCACCGGTCCTCTCTGGGGCCAACGTCCTGACTTTC. Using reference TRBV7-2 and TRBJ2-6 for the parts outside the CDR3, the full variable domain is GAGVSQSPSNKVTEKGKDVELRCDPISGHTALYWYRQSLGQGLEFLIYFQGNSAPDKSGLPSDRFSAERTGGSVSTLTIQRTQQEDSAVYLCASSSPVLSGANVLTFGAGSRLTVL.

This clone was found a few times. This chain connects TRBV30 to TRBJ1-4; TRBD1 aligns across 8 bases. J gave up 10 bases and V 4 bases, and 5 bases lay outside the gene matches. The CDR3 is 12 amino acids. Germline V gene data show CDR1 as GTSNPN and CDR2 as SVGIG (reference sequence). CDR3 region: CAWKQGDRKLFF. The CDR3 DNA reads as TGTGCCTGGAAACAGGGGGACAGAAAACTGTTTTTT. Combining the CDR3 with reference TRBV30 and TRBJ1-4 gives the whole variable domain SQTIHQWPATLVQPVGSPLSLECTVEGTSNPNLYWYRQAAGRGLQLLFYSVGIGQISSEVPQNLSASRPQDRQFILSSKKLLLSDSGFYLCAWKQGDRKLFFGSGTQLSVL.

This clone was seen a handful of times. The rearrangement joins TRBV5-4 to TRBJ2-5; 10 positions match TRBD2. The V and J ends lost 5 bases and 4 bases, in that order; junction bases with no gene match: 11. Germline CDR1 reads SGHNT; CDR2 reads YYREEE (reference sequence). The CDR3 runs to 16 residues. This chain's CDR3 is CASRVGWASGGETQYF. The CDR3 region has the DNA TGTGCCAGCAGGGTAGGGTGGGCTAGCGGGGGAGAGACCCAGTACTTC.

The chain joins TRBV6-1 to TRBJ1-1; 8 bases map to TRBD1. The V and J ends lost 5 bases and 5 bases, in that order; junction bases with no gene match: 10. Germline V gives CDR1 MNHNS, CDR2 SASEGT. The CDR3 sequence is 15 residues long. The CDR3 nucleotides are TGTGCCAGCAGTCTCTCCGGGACAGGCGTAACTGAAGCTTTCTTT. Protein product: CASSLSGTGVTEAFF.

V usage is TRBV18 and J usage is TRBJ2-7; D unresolved. V lost 2 bases and J 5 bases, leaving 4 bases between the germline ends. Germline values: CDR1 KGHSH, CDR2 LQKENI. This CDR3 has 11 residues. The CDR3: CASSPADEQYF. The CDR3 nucleotides read TGTGCCAGCTCACCAGCGGACGAGCAGTACTTC.

This rearrangement joins TRBV5-1 to TRBJ2-2, with D maybe TRBD1 (5 bases). The CDR3 consists of 15 residues. Germline CDR1 is SGHRS and CDR2 is YFSETQ. Trimming left V 7 bases short and J 1 base short, with 14 bases between. The CDR3 bases are TGCGCCAGCGCCGAATTTCAGGGGAACACCGGGGAGCTGTTTTTT. It yields the protein CASAEFQGNTGELFF.

This clone was seen more than once but under ten times. The chain employs TRBV29-1 and TRBJ2-2, with D perhaps TRBD2 (6 bases). CDR1 is SQVTM and CDR2 is ANQGSEA in the germline V gene. V dropped 4 bases and J dropped 7 bases, with 13 bases sitting between them. The CDR3 contains 13 residues. The chain's CDR3 is CSVVGGGGGELFF. CDR3 nucleotide sequence: TGCAGCGTTGTCGGGGGAGGTGGCGGGGAGCTGTTTTTT.

This clone appeared a few times. The CDR3 coding sequence is TGCGCCAGCAGCCAAGGACATTCGAGCTCCTACAATGAGCAGTTCTTC. It specifies CASSQGHSSSYNEQFF. V and J are TRBV4-3 and TRBJ2-1; no firm D call. CDR1 is LGHNA and CDR2 is YSLEER in the germline V gene. The CDR3 is made up of 16 amino acids. V gave up 1 base and J gave up 0 bases, with 10 bases separating them.

This sequence joins TRBV5-1 and TRBJ2-5; D not certain. The CDR3 covers 15 residues. Trimming stripped 6 bases from V and 0 bases from J, with 15 bases between. Germline CDR1 is SGHRS and CDR2 is YFSETQ. Here the CDR3 reads CASTGSSSYQETQYF. The CDR3 bases are TGCGCCAGCACCGGTTCATCTTCGTACCAAGAGACCCAGTACTTC.